What follows are 6 T cell receptor beta chains derived from one specimen sequenced in a study of blood T cell repertoires in COVID-19. Sequencing was performed with immunoSEQ multiplex PCR; in TCRdb, only in-frame clones are kept and a portion is missing. The sample shows about 280,000 clones, 70% to 90% of them seen only once. The sample was peripheral blood. The receptors come from a man younger than 30 with active or convalescent COVID-19.

The chain is built from TRBV7-9 and TRBJ1-5; 10 nucleotides line up with TRBD1. The CDR3 contains 18 residues. The germline gives CDR1 SEHNR, CDR2 FQNEAQ (reference sequence). Trimming removed 4 bases from V and 3 bases from J; junction bases left unmatched: 12. The CDR3 protein is CASSSPTGGPIDNQPQHF. The CDR3 nucleotides read TGTGCCAGCAGCTCCCCGACAGGGGGCCCGATTGACAATCAGCCCCAGCATTTT.

The chain has TRBV12-3 or TRBV12-4 and TRBJ1-2; D unresolved. The ends were cut back, 3 bases at V and 8 bases at J, with 10 bases in the middle. The CDR3 spans 12 residues. The CDR3 region has the DNA TGTGCCAGCAGTTTTGGGTCGGGAGGCTACACCTTC. It is translated as CASSFGSGGYTF.

J is TRBJ1-5 and V is TRBV7-9; 7 bases are shared with TRBD1. V lost 5 bases and J lost 0; bases outside the gene matches: 1. CDR3 size: 14 residues. CDR1 SEHNR and CDR2 FQNEAQ come from the germline V gene (reference sequence). CDR3 bases: TGTGCCAGCAGCCAGGGGGATAGCAATCAGCCCCAGCATTTT. This translates into CASSQGDSNQPQHF.

This clone has a handful of counts. The gene calls are TRBV15 and TRBJ1-5; a weak D match, TRBD1 (5 bases). CDR1 LNHNV and CDR2 YYDKDF come from the germline V gene (reference sequence). The ends were cut back, 9 bases at V and 4 bases at J, with 16 bases in the middle. This CDR3 has 14 residues. CDR3 coding DNA: TGTGCCACTAATCCAGGGTCGGGTAATCAGCCCCAGCATTTT. Residues: CATNPGSGNQPQHF.

This chain joins TRBV10-2 and TRBJ2-1; D ambiguous. The V end lost 6 bases, the J end lost 6 bases, and 12 bases lay between the germline ends. CDR1 WSHSY and CDR2 SAAADI come from the germline V gene. The CDR3 is made up of 13 amino acids. CDR3 sequence reads: CASRPTSGNEQFF. The CDR3 DNA reads TGCGCCAGCAGACCCACCAGTGGCAATGAGCAGTTCTTC.

J is TRBJ1-2 and V is TRBV7-9, with D unresolved. The CDR3 runs to 15 residues. Between the trimmed V and J ends, which lost 1 base and 8 bases, there was a span of 17 bases. Germline CDR1 SEHNR, CDR2 FQNEAQ (reference sequence). CDR3 amino acids: CASSLGAEPRKGYTF. CDR3 nucleotide sequence: TGTGCCAGCAGCTTAGGTGCGGAACCAAGGAAAGGCTACACCTTC. Based on the CDR3 plus reference TRBV7-9 and TRBJ1-2, the full variable domain is DTGVSQNPRHKITKRGQNVTFRCDPISEHNRLYWYRQTLGQGPEFLTYFQNEAQLEKSRLLSDRFSAERPKGSFSTLEIQRTEQGDSAMYLCASSLGAEPRKGYTFGSGTRLTVV.